This TCR beta chain was identified in a study of identical twins' blood T cells. Study-level information: Roughly 50 million reads came from approximately twelve libraries, six alpha, six beta.

In the source study's methods: Each donor had about 95,000 to nearly 550,000 clonotypes. Each CDR3 protein is one row after TCRdb ran MiXCR on the 5' RACE reads. The V and J calls follow TCRdb's processing rather than the paper's. Of roughly 340,000 distinct CDR3 sequences in the sample, roughly 27% were seen once. This CDR3 has 15 amino acids. Trimming cost V 1 base and J 8 bases, with 16 bases left between them. Germline-derived CDR1 and CDR2 are SGHAT and FQNNGV. This clonotype was sampled from a woman aged 18 to 55 in good health. The material sequenced was PBMCs. The chain is built from TRBV11-2 and TRBJ2-3; a possible D gene is TRBD2 (5 bases). In nucleotides, the CDR3 is TGTGCCAGCAGCTTAGCTAAGGGAGACCAACCTACGCAGTATTTT. Its protein product is CASSLAKGDQPTQYF.